Below are 27 T cell receptor beta chains sequenced from a single sample in a study of PD-L1 blockade in urothelial cancer. The time point: pretreatment peripheral blood. Measured with immunoSEQ multiplex PCR; TCRdb has only the in-frame clones, and not every one. The sample has fewer than 45,000 clones, around 82% seen once; the top ten hold about 6.8%. Sample: PBMCs, taken around atezolizumab (anti-PD-L1) treatment. These receptors all come from a man between 60 and 75 years old with urothelial cancer.

This rearrangement joins TRBV7-9 to TRBJ1-4; TRBD1 agrees at 9 bases. V lost 5 bases and J lost 6; bases outside the gene matches: 4. The CDR3 length is 14 residues. The germline V gene encodes CDR1 SEHNR and CDR2 FQNEAQ (reference sequence). CDR3 in DNA: TGTGCCAGCAGCCGGGACAGGGATGATGAAAAACTGTTTTTT. The encoded protein is CASSRDRDDEKLFF.

This rearrangement joins TRBV6-6 to TRBJ1-5, with D perhaps TRBD1 (5 bases). The germline V gene encodes CDR1 MNHNY and CDR2 SVGAGI (reference sequence). Deletions cut 7 bases from V and 6 bases from J, with 16 bases between. The CDR3 runs 14 residues. The CDR3 sequence: CASNNGGWGQPQHF. CDR3 nucleotides: TGTGCCAGCAACAACGGGGGTTGGGGTCAGCCCCAGCATTTT.

This clone was picked up one time. The chain joins TRBV6-4 to TRBJ2-1, with 7 nucleotides matching TRBD1. CDR1 MRHNA and CDR2 SNTAGT come from the germline V gene. CDR3 length: 15 residues. The trim removed 2 bases at V and 0 bases at J, leaving 1 base unmatched. The CDR3 DNA is TGTGCCAGCAGTGACGGGGACAGCTCCTACAATGAGCAGTTCTTC. It specifies CASSDGDSSYNEQFF.

CDR3 in amino acids: CASSLWGGEVAEAFF. The CDR3 DNA follows: TGTGCCAGCAGCCTTTGGGGGGGGGAGGTGGCTGAAGCTTTCTTT. The V gene is TRBV7-2, the J gene TRBJ1-1; perhaps TRBD1 as D (5 bases). The germline V gene encodes CDR1 SGHTA and CDR2 FQGNSA. With 5 bases removed from V and 6 bases from J, the gap between germline ends came to 19 bases. The CDR3 is 15 amino acids.

The chain is built from TRBV2 and TRBJ1-4; 7 bases align to TRBD1. The V and J ends lost 7 bases and 4 bases, in that order; junction bases with no gene match: 6. CDR1 and CDR2 from the germline V gene are SNHLY and FYNNEI. The CDR3 is made up of 14 amino acids. CDR3 region: CASMETGDNEKLFF. The CDR3 DNA sequence: TGTGCCAGCATGGAAACAGGGGATAATGAAAAACTGTTTTTT. Drawing the rest from reference TRBV2 and TRBJ1-4, the complete variable domain is EPEVTQTPSHQVTQMGQEVILRCVPISNHLYFYWYRQILGQKVEFLVSFYNNEISEKSEIFDDQFSVERPDGSNFTLKIRSTKLEDSAMYFCASMETGDNEKLFFGSGTQLSVL.

This chain uses TRBV4-1 with TRBJ1-1; TRBD1 matches 10 bases. The CDR3 extends over 16 amino acids. Germline V CDR1 and CDR2: MGHRA, YSYEKL. J was trimmed by 5 bases and V by 2 bases; bases with no gene match: 8. The CDR3 sequence: CASSQNLGQGSTEAFF. In DNA form, the CDR3 reads TGCGCCAGCAGCCAAAACCTGGGACAGGGGAGTACTGAAGCTTTCTTT.

The chain is built from TRBV28 and TRBJ1-2, with 7 nucleotides matching TRBD1. This CDR3 region has 14 residues. Germline V gives CDR1 MDHEN, CDR2 SYDVKM. Trimming took 2 bases from V and 7 from J; bases not matched to a gene: 7. CDR3 nucleotides: TGTGCCAGCAGTTTACCACAGGGGATTGCTGGCTACACCTTC. Its translation: CASSLPQGIAGYTF.

DNA of the CDR3: TGTGCCACCAGCAGAGATCGTGCTAGCGGGGGCCATGAGCAGTTCTTC. Translating gives CATSRDRASGGHEQFF. The chain carries TRBV15 and TRBJ2-1; 10 bases line up with TRBD2. Germline V gene lookup returns CDR1 LNHNV and CDR2 YYDKDF (reference sequence). The V gene end was trimmed by 0 bases and the J gene end by 8 bases; junction bases not matched to a gene: 7. The CDR3 totals 16 residues.

The chain has TRBV5-1 and TRBJ2-3; 10 bases fit TRBD1. The ends lost 0 bases at V and 1 base at J; junction bases unmatched: 2. From germline, CDR1 is SGHRS and CDR2 YFSETQ. The CDR3 extends over 16 amino acids. CDR3: CASSLGQGAGTDTQYF. The DNA for the CDR3 is TGCGCCAGCAGCTTGGGACAGGGGGCGGGCACAGATACGCAGTATTTT.

The rearrangement uses TRBV9 and TRBJ2-7; a weak D match, TRBD2 (5 bases). Germline lookup yields CDR1 SGDLS and CDR2 YYNGEE. V was clipped by 0 bases and J by 2 bases, with 15 bases between them. The CDR3 has 16 amino acids. CDR3 residues: CASSVGGGPAPYEQYF. The CDR3 DNA sequence: TGTGCCAGCAGCGTAGGAGGCGGGCCGGCCCCCTACGAGCAGTACTTC.

The V and J genes are TRBV5-6 and TRBJ1-2; 7 bases are a match to TRBD1. CDR3 length: 13 amino acids. V dropped 7 bases and J dropped 2; count of bases not matched to a gene: 5. CDR1 and CDR2 from the germline V gene are SGHDT and YYEEEE. The chain's CDR3 is CASYDRANYGYTF. CDR3 DNA: TGTGCCAGCTACGACAGGGCCAACTATGGCTACACCTTC. Looking up the rest from reference TRBV5-6 and TRBJ1-2 gives the full variable domain: DAGVTQSPTHLIKTRGQQVTLRCSPKSGHDTVSWYQQALGQGPQFIFQYYEEEERQRGNFPDRFSGHQFPNYSSELNVNALLLGDSALYLCASYDRANYGYTFGSGTRLTVV.

The gene calls are TRBV2 and TRBJ2-5; tentatively, D is TRBD1 (5 bases). This CDR3 is 14 amino acids long. The V gene lost 4 bases and the J gene lost 2 bases, with 11 bases spanning the gap. CDR1 and CDR2 (germline): SNHLY, FYNNEI. In DNA form, the CDR3 reads TGTGCCAGCAGTGCCCCGACAGCTCAAGAGACCCAGTACTTC. Translation gives CASSAPTAQETQYF.

This clone has a single count. The chain couples TRBV15 to TRBJ1-4; D gene ambiguous. Germline CDR1 is LNHNV and CDR2 is YYDKDF (reference sequence). V was pared by 3 bases and J by 7 bases, with 9 bases between. The length of the CDR3 is 13 residues. This CDR3 reads CATSSGGGEKLFF. The CDR3 DNA sequence: TGTGCCACCAGCAGTGGTGGCGGTGAAAAACTGTTTTTT.

This clone was seen a single time. This chain links TRBV5-1 with TRBJ1-6, with 11 bases lining up with TRBD1. Unmatched junction bases numbered 4, after V lost 4 bases and J lost 7 bases. This CDR3 has 15 amino acids. Germline CDR1 SGHRS, CDR2 YFSETQ. The CDR3 nucleotides read TGCGCCAGCAGCCCTGGGACAGGGGGAAATTCACCCCTCCACTTT. This codes for CASSPGTGGNSPLHF.

The chain carries TRBV19 and TRBJ2-3; possibly TRBD1 for D (5 bases). The CDR3 runs 13 residues. Per germline, CDR1 LNHDA and CDR2 SQIVND (reference sequence). Trimming stripped 6 bases from V and 2 bases from J, with 9 bases between. The CDR3 DNA is TGTGCCAGTAGGAAGGGGAACACAGATACGCAGTATTTT. Its translation is CASRKGNTDTQYF.

This clone appeared a single time. CDR3 nucleotides: TGTGCCAGCAGCTCCCTCACGATAGCGGGGGGGCCGAATACGCAGTATTTT. Its protein product is CASSSLTIAGGPNTQYF. V gene TRBV7-2 combines with J gene TRBJ2-3; 11 nucleotides align to TRBD2. The CDR3 contains 17 residues. V dropped 4 bases and J dropped 7; count of bases not matched to a gene: 13. Germline V gives CDR1 SGHTA, CDR2 FQGNSA. Together with reference TRBV7-2 and TRBJ2-3, the CDR3 gives the full variable domain: GAGVSQSPSNKVTEKGKDVELRCDPISGHTALYWYRQSLGQGLEFLIYFQGNSAPDKSGLPSDRFSAERTGGSVSTLTIQRTQQEDSAVYLCASSSLTIAGGPNTQYFGPGTRLTVL.

A note on this clone: A junction end diverges from the germline sequence, so it may reflect a read error. The chain couples TRBV7-7 to TRBJ2-5, with D perhaps TRBD1 (5 bases). Germline V gene sequence: CDR1 SSHAT, CDR2 FNYEAQ (reference sequence). The CDR3 spans 15 residues. CDR3 protein: CASSLIAGPKETQYF. CDR3 nucleotides: TGTGCTAGCAGCTTAATTGCAGGGCCTAAGGAGACCCAGTACTTC.

This rearrangement joins TRBV6-1 to TRBJ2-2, with a possible D match to TRBD2 (6 bases). The CDR3 consists of 15 residues. V was pared by 3 bases and J by 0 bases, with 8 bases between. Germline lookup yields CDR1 MNHNS and CDR2 SASEGT. CDR3 in DNA: TGTGCCAGCAGTGACCCGGGGGCGAACACCGGGGAGCTGTTTTTT. It translates to CASSDPGANTGELFF.

The J gene is TRBJ1-3, the V gene TRBV2, with D perhaps matching TRBD1 (6 bases). The CDR3 spans 15 residues. Germline lookup yields CDR1 SNHLY and CDR2 FYNNEI. V shed 5 bases and J shed 1 base, with 12 bases lying between them. The CDR3 DNA reads as TGTGCCAGCAGTTTGATTCAGGGGTCTGGAAACACCATATATTTT. Protein sequence: CASSLIQGSGNTIYF.

V and J are TRBV19 and TRBJ1-1; a weak D match, TRBD1 (6 bases). CDR1 and CDR2 (germline): LNHDA, SQIVND (reference sequence). The length of the CDR3 is 13 residues. V was clipped by 3 bases and J by 7 bases, with 12 bases between them. Here the CDR3 reads CASSIGWTDEAFF. CDR3 nucleotide sequence: TGTGCCAGTAGTATCGGATGGACAGATGAAGCTTTCTTT.

This chain connects TRBV6-6 to TRBJ1-1, with D unresolved. CDR3 length: 14 residues. Trimming removed 4 bases from V and 1 base from J, with 10 bases in between. In germline, CDR1 is MNHNY, CDR2 SVGAGI (reference sequence). CDR3 coding DNA: TGTGCCAGCAGTTCGAGGGCGCAGAACACTGAAGCTTTCTTT. Encoded protein: CASSSRAQNTEAFF.

This clone was detected a few times. V and J are TRBV11-2 and TRBJ2-3, with TRBD1 matching 7 bases. CDR1 SGHAT and CDR2 FQNNGV come from the germline V gene. V shed 7 bases, J shed 4 bases, and the junction held 11 bases outside the gene matches. The CDR3 contains 15 residues. CDR3 coding DNA: TGTGCCAGCACCCTCCACGGACAGGCGGCAGATACGCAGTATTTT. Encoded protein: CASTLHGQAADTQYF.

In DNA form, the CDR3 reads TGCGCCAGCATCCCCTCAGCGGTATCCTACGAGCAGTACTTC. Residues: CASIPSAVSYEQYF. The chain couples TRBV10-2 to TRBJ2-7; possible D gene TRBD2, 5 bases. The V gene's germline CDR1 is WSHSY and CDR2 SAAADI. V was clipped by 7 bases and J by 1 base, with 14 bases between them. The CDR3 has 14 amino acids.

This clone was observed a few times. The genes are TRBV10-3 and TRBJ1-6, with 7 nucleotides matching TRBD1. In germline, CDR1 is ENHRY, CDR2 SYGVKD. This CDR3 region has 15 residues. The trim removed 3 bases at V and 6 bases at J, leaving 5 bases unmatched. CDR3 residues: CAISDGTALNSPLHF. The DNA of the CDR3 is TGTGCCATCAGTGACGGGACAGCTCTTAATTCACCCCTCCACTTT.

The J gene is TRBJ1-2, the V gene TRBV28; tentative D call: TRBD1 (6 bases). V lost 6 bases and J 2 bases, leaving 7 bases between the germline ends. This CDR3 comprises 12 residues. Looked up from germline, CDR1 is MDHEN and CDR2 is SYDVKM. The CDR3 loop reads CASRDSNYGYTF. The DNA of the CDR3 is TGTGCCAGCAGGGACAGCAACTATGGCTACACCTTC.

This chain links TRBV9 with TRBJ2-7, with D unclear. Germline CDR1 is SGDLS and CDR2 is YYNGEE. This CDR3 region has 14 residues. The V and J ends lost 0 bases and 0 bases respectively, with 7 bases between them. The CDR3 sequence: CASSVAPDSYEQYF. CDR3 DNA sequence: TGTGCCAGCAGCGTAGCTCCAGACTCCTACGAGCAGTACTTC.

The rearrangement joins TRBV2 to TRBJ2-7; perhaps TRBD2 as D (6 bases). The CDR3 is 14 residues long. Trimming cost V 6 bases and J 2 bases, with 14 bases left between them. Germline assignment: CDR1 SNHLY and CDR2 FYNNEI. CDR3 sequence: CASSRDFQTYEQYF. DNA of the CDR3: TGTGCCAGCAGCCGGGACTTTCAGACCTACGAGCAGTACTTC.